What follows describes a single T cell receptor (beta chain). Germline V gene lookup returns CDR1 SNHLY and CDR2 FYNNEI. V was shortened by 7 bases and J by 3 bases, with 19 bases between the two germline ends. The CDR3 contains 15 residues. Authors' processing steps: Quantification of nucleated cells was approximated via reference gene primer amplification. TCRdb's copy holds only in-frame clones and misses some; the assay was immunoSEQ multiplex PCR. V, J and clone size are taken as reported in that table, and D and trimming were inferred from the DNA itself. The sample has roughly 220,000 clones; around 86% are singletons. This record comes from a study of blood T cell repertoires in COVID-19. Study summary: The United States, Italy and Spain provided the acute and convalescent COVID-19 samples. PBMCs, B-cell-depleted T cells, or T cells provided the cDNA or gDNA that made up the material.

The chain carries TRBV2 and TRBJ2-7, with a possible D match to TRBD1 (6 bases). Input material: peripheral blood. This receptor was identified in a man in his 60s with acute or convalescent COVID-19. The CDR3 DNA is TGTGCCAGCACCTCGGACAGAACGGGACGCTACGAGCAGTACTTC. Its translation is CASTSDRTGRYEQYF.